This T cell receptor beta chain was identified during a study of T-cell reconstitution after alpha-beta-depleted transplantation in children. During its preparation, the TCRbeta library received unique molecular identifiers. TCRdb itself ran the PCR reads through MiXCR, one entry per CDR3 protein. The sample holds 780,000 or so distinct CDR3 sequences; 15% to 20% are singletons and the top ten take approximately 4.5%. Germline CDR1 is DFQATT and CDR2 is SNEGSKA (reference sequence). V was clipped by 0 bases and J by 7 bases, with 15 bases between them. CDR3 length: 15 amino acids. This TCR derives from a male patient aged 5 to 17 who had a stem cell transplant for acute lymphoblastic leukemia, so the T cells may come from the graft donor. This chain links TRBV20-1 with TRBJ2-2; tentatively, D is TRBD2 (6 bases). The sample here was PBMCs, mostly from graft donor cells, taken 360 days after TCRalphabeta/CD19-depleted stem cell transplant. The DNA for the CDR3 is TGCAGTGCTAGAGATCGAGTCAGGAGGGTCGGGGAGCTGTTTTTT. This gives the protein CSARDRVRRVGELFF.